The 32 T cell receptor beta chains presented below share a single source sample, sequenced in a study of cytomegalovirus exposure and HLA in healthy donors. The table came from immunoSEQ multiplex PCR; TCRdb's copy has only in-frame clones and leaves some out. The table lists tens of thousands of clones, roughly 94% of them singletons, with about 4.1% in the top ten. Source material: PBMCs. These TCRs come from a man younger than 35 in good health and CMV-seropositive.

The chain recombines TRBV19 with TRBJ1-6; D is possibly TRBD1 (6 bases). The CDR3 sequence is 14 residues long. Trimming stripped 4 bases from V and 8 bases from J, with 12 bases between. The germline gives CDR1 LNHDA, CDR2 SQIVND (reference sequence). CDR3 loop: CASSTTGKYSPLHF. CDR3 in DNA: TGTGCCAGTAGTACTACAGGGAAGTATTCACCCCTCCACTTT. Combining the CDR3 with reference TRBV19 and TRBJ1-6 gives the whole variable domain DGGITQSPKYLFRKEGQNVTLSCEQNLNHDAMYWYRQDPGQGLRLIYYSQIVNDFQKGDIAEGYSVSREKKESFPLTVTSAQKNPTAFYLCASSTTGKYSPLHFGNGTRLTVT.

The genes are TRBV28 and TRBJ1-2, with 7 nucleotides matching TRBD1. CDR3 length equals 15 residues. V lost 6 bases, J lost 1 base, and 8 bases stayed unmatched. Germline V CDR1 and CDR2: MDHEN, SYDVKM. CDR3 amino acids: CASSPPGQYNYGYTF. The CDR3 DNA follows: TGTGCCAGCAGCCCTCCGGGACAGTATAACTATGGCTACACCTTC.

V gene TRBV18 combines with J gene TRBJ1-5, with D unclear. The CDR3 is 13 amino acids. The V and J ends lost 3 bases and 1 base respectively, with 4 bases between them. The germline V gene encodes CDR1 KGHSH and CDR2 LQKENI. The CDR3 nucleotides read TGTGCCAGCTCACCTACAAGCAATCAGCCCCAGCATTTT. It is translated as CASSPTSNQPQHF.

V gene TRBV4-2 combines with J gene TRBJ2-2, with 7 nucleotides matching TRBD1. This CDR3 contains 18 residues. V was clipped by 0 bases and J by 5 bases; unmatched bases: 12. The germline gives CDR1 LGHNA, CDR2 YNFKEQ. The CDR3 DNA is TGTGCCAGCAGCCAAGATCATTTGGCGACAGGGCGGACCGGGGAGCTGTTTTTT. Translation gives CASSQDHLATGRTGELFF.

The gene calls are TRBV28 and TRBJ1-5, with D unresolved. The V gene's germline CDR1 is MDHEN and CDR2 SYDVKM. The CDR3 sequence is 14 residues long. V was trimmed by 3 bases and J by 7 bases, leaving 13 bases between them. The CDR3 sequence is CASSLQVNTQPQHF. The CDR3 bases are TGTGCCAGCAGTTTGCAGGTAAACACCCAGCCCCAGCATTTT.

The chain couples TRBV9 to TRBJ2-5; 11 bases align to TRBD1. This CDR3 contains 14 residues. With 4 bases clipped from V and 4 bases from J, the junction kept 3 bases outside the gene matches. Germline V lookup: CDR1 SGDLS, CDR2 YYNGEE. The CDR3 region is CASSTGQGVETQYF. The CDR3 DNA reads TGTGCCAGCAGCACGGGACAGGGGGTAGAGACCCAGTACTTC.

The chain carries TRBV19 and TRBJ2-3; D ambiguous. Trimming took 4 bases from V and 2 from J, leaving 13 bases between them. The CDR3 length is 15 residues. CDR1 and CDR2 (germline): LNHDA, SQIVND (reference sequence). The CDR3 spells CASSSWPSYTDTQYF. In DNA, the CDR3 is TGTGCCAGTAGTAGTTGGCCCTCATACACAGATACGCAGTATTTT.

The gene calls are TRBV6-5 and TRBJ2-5; D is unresolved. CDR3 length: 13 amino acids. The ends were cut back, 4 bases at V and 0 bases at J, with 6 bases in the middle. Germline V gene lookup returns CDR1 MNHEY and CDR2 SVGAGI. The CDR3 region is CASSLSYQETQYF. CDR3 nucleotide sequence: TGTGCCAGCAGTTTGTCATACCAAGAGACCCAGTACTTC.

V and J are TRBV27 and TRBJ2-1; TRBD1 aligns across 8 bases. Per germline, CDR1 MNHEY and CDR2 SMNVEV (reference sequence). V dropped 2 bases and J dropped 12; count of bases not matched to a gene: 9. There are 14 residues in the CDR3. The CDR3 nucleotides read TGTGCCAGCAGTTTAGGTAATTTAGGGACAGGGCAGTTCTTC. Translation gives CASSLGNLGTGQFF.

The V gene is TRBV10-1, the J gene TRBJ1-1, with 7 positions matching TRBD1. The J segment lost 6 bases and the V segment lost 5 bases, leaving 9 bases of the junction unmatched. The V gene's germline CDR1 is WNHNN and CDR2 SYGVQD (reference sequence). This CDR3 region has 14 residues. The CDR3 DNA reads TGCGCCAGCAGTCCTCAGGGGGTAGAGGCTGAAGCTTTCTTT. It is translated as CASSPQGVEAEAFF.

The rearrangement links TRBV7-3 to TRBJ2-3; weak D call: TRBD1 (5 bases). V was trimmed by 2 bases and J by 8 bases, leaving 8 bases between them. The CDR3 is 12 amino acids. Germline assignment: CDR1 SGHTA and CDR2 FQGTGA. The CDR3 protein is CASSLDRTTQYF. The DNA for the CDR3 is TGTGCCAGCAGCTTAGACAGAACTACGCAGTATTTT.

V gene TRBV10-3 combines with J gene TRBJ1-1; D is uncertain. CDR1 ENHRY and CDR2 SYGVKD come from the germline V gene. CDR3 length: 13 residues. The V end lost 10 bases, the J end lost 2 bases, and 14 bases lay between the germline ends. This CDR3 is CATLTELNTEAFF. The CDR3 DNA is TGTGCCACCCTTACAGAACTCAACACTGAAGCTTTCTTT.

The chain carries TRBV5-4 and TRBJ2-3; D ambiguous. V lost 3 bases and J 1 base, leaving 3 bases between the germline ends. This CDR3 region has 12 residues. Germline CDR1 is SGHNT and CDR2 is YYREEE (reference sequence). CDR3 protein: CASSSRTDTQYF. CDR3 coding DNA: TGTGCCAGCAGCTCTCGCACAGATACGCAGTATTTT.

The rearrangement links TRBV6-1 to TRBJ2-5, with TRBD2 matching 13 bases. The length of the CDR3 is 16 residues. From germline, CDR1 is MNHNS and CDR2 SASEGT. Trimming cost V 3 bases and J 3 bases; bases outside gene matches: 4. Here the CDR3 reads CASSDGGTSGEETQYF. In DNA, the CDR3 is TGTGCCAGCAGTGATGGGGGGACTAGCGGGGAAGAGACCCAGTACTTC.

The genes are TRBV10-1 and TRBJ2-2; weak D call: TRBD2 (7 bases). Germline V lookup: CDR1 WNHNN, CDR2 SYGVQD (reference sequence). V was clipped by 6 bases and J by 5 bases, with 19 bases between them. The CDR3 covers 16 residues. The CDR3 region is CASSPGGALGTGELFF. DNA for the CDR3: TGCGCCAGCAGCCCTGGGGGGGCTTTGGGTACCGGGGAGCTGTTTTTT.

This chain connects TRBV28 to TRBJ1-4, with a possible D match to TRBD1 (6 bases). Germline CDR1 and CDR2: MDHEN and SYDVKM. V was shortened by 6 bases and J by 0 bases, with 26 bases between the two germline ends. CDR3 length equals 20 residues. DNA for the CDR3: TGTGCCAGCAGCCCCGAGGGGGATCCGACTCGAACTGCAACTAATGAAAAACTGTTTTTT. Residues: CASSPEGDPTRTATNEKLFF.

V usage is TRBV14 and J usage is TRBJ2-7; 7 bases map to TRBD1. Trimming cost V 6 bases and J 4 bases; bases outside gene matches: 6. The CDR3 extends over 13 amino acids. The V gene's germline CDR1 is SGHDN and CDR2 FVKESK. The CDR3, as DNA: TGTGCCAGCAGTCGGGACAGTCCATACGAGCAGTACTTC. Its translation: CASSRDSPYEQYF.

The V gene is TRBV27, the J gene TRBJ2-3; TRBD2 aligns across 8 bases. V shed 3 bases and J 7 bases; nucleotides not matched to a gene: 12. This CDR3 has 16 residues. Germline CDR1 MNHEY, CDR2 SMNVEV (reference sequence). CDR3 in DNA: TGTGCCAGCAGTTTCTACGGGAGGGGATATCCGTATACGCAGTATTTT. Translation: CASSFYGRGYPYTQYF.

J is TRBJ1-5 and V is TRBV9; D is perhaps TRBD1 (5 bases). Germline V gene data show CDR1 as SGDLS and CDR2 as YYNGEE. Between the trimmed V and J ends, which lost 0 bases and 5 bases, there was a span of 12 bases. The CDR3 is 15 amino acids. The CDR3 DNA reads as TGTGCCAGCAGCGTAGGGGGCTCCGGTCATCAGCCCCAGCATTTT. Its protein product is CASSVGGSGHQPQHF. Based on the CDR3 plus reference TRBV9 and TRBJ1-5, the full variable domain is DSGVTQTPKHLITATGQRVTLRCSPRSGDLSVYWYQQSLDQGLQFLIQYYNGEERAKGNILERFSAQQFPDLHSELNLSSLELGDSALYFCASSVGGSGHQPQHFGDGTRLSIL.

V gene TRBV10-3 combines with J gene TRBJ2-7; no firm D call. CDR1 is ENHRY and CDR2 is SYGVKD in the germline V gene. V lost 8 bases, J lost 3 bases, and 14 bases lay in between. The CDR3 contains 13 residues. CDR3 in DNA: TGTGCCATCGAATCCCCTAACAGCTACGAGCAGTACTTC. Its translation: CAIESPNSYEQYF.

The CDR3 sequence is CASSQDLGGGQETQYF. Written as DNA, the CDR3 is TGCGCCAGCAGCCAAGATCTAGGGGGCGGCCAAGAGACCCAGTACTTC. J is TRBJ2-5 and V is TRBV4-1; 7 nucleotides align to TRBD1. The V gene's germline CDR1 is MGHRA and CDR2 YSYEKL. Unmatched junction bases numbered 5, after V lost 0 bases and J lost 1 base. CDR3 length: 16 residues.

This clone was recorded a few times. The chain is built from TRBV6-4 and TRBJ2-2, with D possibly being TRBD2 (6 bases). There are 15 residues in the CDR3. Germline lookup yields CDR1 MRHNA and CDR2 SNTAGT. V was pared by 0 bases and J by 1 base, with 6 bases between. The CDR3 nucleotides are TGTGCCAGCAGTGACTCTAGCGGGAACACCGGGGAGCTGTTTTTT. It codes for CASSDSSGNTGELFF.

The J gene is TRBJ1-2, the V gene TRBV5-1, with D possibly being TRBD1 (5 bases). The germline V gene encodes CDR1 SGHRS and CDR2 YFSETQ. CDR3 length: 13 amino acids. V was clipped by 7 bases and J by 8 bases, with 18 bases between them. The CDR3 is CASGGEPASGYTF. CDR3 DNA: TGCGCCAGCGGGGGGGAACCAGCAAGCGGCTACACCTTC.

This chain links TRBV6-6 with TRBJ1-5; 7 positions match TRBD1. There are 15 residues in the CDR3. The ends lost 2 bases at V and 6 bases at J; junction bases unmatched: 7. Germline assignment: CDR1 MNHNY and CDR2 SVGAGI (reference sequence). The DNA for the CDR3 is TGTGCCAGCAGTTACCCACAGGGGATGAGTCAGCCCCAGCATTTT. This gives the protein CASSYPQGMSQPQHF.

This CDR3 is CASSGTGTVNSPLHF. CDR3 DNA: TGTGCCAGTAGTGGCACCGGGACAGTTAATTCACCCCTCCACTTT. The rearrangement uses TRBV19 and TRBJ1-6; 7 nucleotides agree with TRBD1. In germline, CDR1 is LNHDA, CDR2 SQIVND (reference sequence). V was pared by 5 bases and J by 6 bases, with 7 bases of the junction left unmatched. The CDR3 length is 15 residues.

The rearrangement joins TRBV2 to TRBJ2-7, with TRBD1 as a possible D gene (5 bases). This CDR3 is 14 amino acids long. Germline CDR1 is SNHLY and CDR2 is FYNNEI. Trimming shortened V by 6 bases and J by 0 bases, and 12 bases separated the two germline ends. This chain's CDR3 is CASRPDTSSYEQYF. CDR3 nucleotide sequence: TGTGCCAGCAGGCCGGACACGAGCTCCTACGAGCAGTACTTC.

The CDR3 bases are TGTGCCAGTAAGACAGGGCAACATAACTATGGCTACACCTTC. Translated: CASKTGQHNYGYTF. V gene TRBV19 combines with J gene TRBJ1-2; 7 nucleotides align to TRBD1. The CDR3 is made up of 14 amino acids. The ends lost 7 bases at V and 1 base at J; junction bases unmatched: 6. Germline values: CDR1 LNHDA, CDR2 SQIVND (reference sequence).

The chain couples TRBV18 to TRBJ2-3, with TRBD2 matching over 8 bases. CDR3 length equals 17 residues. After removal of 6 bases from V and 0 bases from J, the junction contained 11 bases not matched to a gene. Germline V lookup: CDR1 KGHSH, CDR2 LQKENI. The CDR3 loop reads CASSPSWSGRSTDTQYF. In nucleotides, the CDR3 is TGTGCCAGCTCCCCCTCGTGGAGCGGGAGAAGCACAGATACGCAGTATTTT.

In this sample, this clone turned up once. The chain uses TRBV27 and TRBJ1-5; 7 positions agree with TRBD1. Germline CDR1 MNHEY, CDR2 SMNVEV (reference sequence). Trimming cost V 5 bases and J 6 bases; bases outside gene matches: 7. CDR3 length: 14 residues. In DNA form, the CDR3 reads TGTGCCAGCAGTCCCAGGGGGATCGGTCAGCCCCAGCATTTT. Amino acids: CASSPRGIGQPQHF.

V gene TRBV6-5 combines with J gene TRBJ2-7; D is unresolved. The germline V gene has CDR1 MNHEY and CDR2 SVGAGI. V lost 5 bases and J lost 2, with 16 bases in between. This CDR3 spans 15 amino acids. In nucleotides, the CDR3 is TGTGCCAGCAGTCTCCTTCTGGGCCCCCCCTACGAGCAGTACTTC. Its translation is CASSLLLGPPYEQYF.

The chain has TRBV7-9 and TRBJ2-7; tentatively, D is TRBD2 (6 bases). Deletions cut 2 bases from V and 5 bases from J, with 13 bases between. The germline gives CDR1 SEHNR, CDR2 FQNEAQ (reference sequence). The CDR3 loop spans 14 amino acids. As DNA, the CDR3 is TGTGCCAGCAGCTTAAAAGTAGGAGGGGACGAGCAGTACTTC. This codes for CASSLKVGGDEQYF. Complete variable domain (other parts from reference TRBV7-9 and TRBJ2-7): DTGVSQNPRHKITKRGQNVTFRCDPISEHNRLYWYRQTLGQGPEFLTYFQNEAQLEKSRLLSDRFSAERPKGSFSTLEIQRTEQGDSAMYLCASSLKVGGDEQYFGPGTRLTVT.

V usage is TRBV7-3 and J usage is TRBJ2-7; D unclear. V lost 2 bases and J 3 bases, leaving 8 bases between the germline ends. Germline V gene sequence: CDR1 SGHTA, CDR2 FQGTGA. This CDR3 spans 13 amino acids. The chain's CDR3 is CASSLGTGYEQYF. The CDR3 coding sequence is TGTGCCAGCAGCTTAGGAACGGGCTACGAGCAGTACTTC. Filled out from reference TRBV7-3 and TRBJ2-7, the complete variable domain reads GAGVSQTPSNKVTEKGKYVELRCDPISGHTALYWYRQSLGQGPEFLIYFQGTGAADDSGLPNDRFFAVRPEGSVSTLKIQRTERGDSAVYLCASSLGTGYEQYFGPGTRLTVT.